The rows below give T cell receptor beta chains drawn from one sample of a study of T-cell reconstitution after alpha-beta-depleted transplantation in children. TCRdb re-derived calls from the PCR reads in MiXCR, one entry per CDR3 protein. The sample lists about 980,000 distinct CDR3 sequences, around 30% occurring once. Here the sequenced sample was PBMCs, mostly from graft donor cells, taken 360 days after TCRalphabeta/CD19-depleted stem cell transplant. The receptor set was obtained from a boy in the first two years of life who had a stem cell transplant for SCID, so the T cells may come from the graft donor. The CDR3 runs from the conserved cysteine through the conserved F or W. The order of the fields is D gene, clone size, V gene, J gene, CDR3 DNA, CDR3 protein. D genes are given only for firm matches. The size of a clone is reported for some rows only, either as once, few or many, or as a class for expanded clones.

D gene: TRBD1; clone size: -; V gene: TRBV6-1; J gene: TRBJ2-7; CDR3 DNA: TGTGCCAGCAGTCTCACCTGGGGACAGGGAGGCTACGAGCAGTACTTC; CDR3 protein: CASSLTWGQGGYEQYF
D gene: TRBD1; clone size: -; V gene: TRBV27; J gene: TRBJ2-3; CDR3 DNA: TGTGCCACCAAGACAGGGACATTCGCAGATACGCAGTATTTT; CDR3 protein: CATKTGTFADTQYF
D gene: -; clone size: -; V gene: TRBV5-5; J gene: TRBJ1-2; CDR3 DNA: TGTGCCAGCAGCTTGGCCGCGGAGGTTTTGGAAGGCGGCTATGGCTACACCTTC; CDR3 protein: CASSLAAEVLEGGYGYTF
D gene: -; clone size: -; V gene: TRBV5-1; J gene: TRBJ2-1; CDR3 DNA: TGCGCCAGCAGCTTGGGGGACACCCTAAACAATGAGCAGTTCTTC; CDR3 protein: CASSLGDTLNNEQFF
D gene: -; clone size: -; V gene: TRBV5-1; J gene: TRBJ2-7; CDR3 DNA: TGCGCCAGCAGCTTCAAGGGTCGGGAGTTCGAGCAGTACTTC; CDR3 protein: CASSFKGREFEQYF
D gene: -; clone size: few; V gene: TRBV12-3/TRBV12-4; J gene: TRBJ1-1; CDR3 DNA: TGTGCCAGCAGTCCCGGGACAAGGAACACTGAAGCTTTCTTT; CDR3 protein: CASSPGTRNTEAFF
D gene: -; clone size: -; V gene: TRBV20-1; J gene: TRBJ2-7; CDR3 DNA: TGCAGTGCTCAAACGGACCTAACCTACGAGCAGTACTTC; CDR3 protein: CSAQTDLTYEQYF
D gene: -; clone size: -; V gene: TRBV7-9; J gene: TRBJ1-2; CDR3 DNA: TGTGCCAGCAGCTTAATCACCTTC; CDR3 protein: CASSLITF
D gene: TRBD1; clone size: -; V gene: TRBV7-9; J gene: TRBJ2-3; CDR3 DNA: TGTGCCAGCGGAGACAGGGCCTATAGCACAGATACGCAGTATTTT; CDR3 protein: CASGDRAYSTDTQYF
D gene: -; clone size: many; V gene: TRBV9; J gene: TRBJ1-3; CDR3 DNA: TGTGCCAGCAGCGTAACAGGGATTGAGGGAAACACCATATATTTT; CDR3 protein: CASSVTGIEGNTIYF
D gene: -; clone size: -; V gene: TRBV10-3; J gene: TRBJ2-2; CDR3 DNA: TGTGCCATCAGTATGGGGACCGGGGAGCTGTTTTTT; CDR3 protein: CAISMGTGELFF
D gene: -; clone size: -; V gene: TRBV6-2/TRBV6-3; J gene: TRBJ2-7; CDR3 DNA: TGTGCCAGCAGTTTTTCGGCGGCCGGGTACGAGCAGTACTTC; CDR3 protein: CASSFSAAGYEQYF
D gene: -; clone size: -; V gene: TRBV27; J gene: TRBJ1-5; CDR3 DNA: TGTGCCAGCAGTCACGCGATAGACAATCAGCCCCAGCATTTT; CDR3 protein: CASSHAIDNQPQHF
D gene: -; clone size: few; V gene: TRBV29-1; J gene: TRBJ2-3; CDR3 DNA: TGCAGCGTTGGGGACTCCCGCACAGATACGCAGTATTTT; CDR3 protein: CSVGDSRTDTQYF
D gene: -; clone size: -; V gene: TRBV20-1; J gene: TRBJ1-1; CDR3 DNA: TGCAGTGCTGAGACTGGGTCCGTGGAAGCTTTCTTT; CDR3 protein: CSAETGSVEAFF
D gene: -; clone size: few; V gene: TRBV5-1; J gene: TRBJ1-1; CDR3 DNA: TGCGCCAGCACCGTGGGGGGGTTTGGCGACACTGAAGCTTTCTTT; CDR3 protein: CASTVGGFGDTEAFF
D gene: -; clone size: -; V gene: TRBV20-1; J gene: TRBJ2-7; CDR3 DNA: TGCAGTGCTACCGAGGGAAGGGTACCCTACGAGCAGTACTTC; CDR3 protein: CSATEGRVPYEQYF
D gene: -; clone size: -; V gene: TRBV6-5; J gene: TRBJ2-2; CDR3 DNA: TGTGCCAGCAGTTCCCGGACCCGGATCGGCGGGGAGCTGTTTTTT; CDR3 protein: CASSSRTRIGGELFF
D gene: -; clone size: -; V gene: TRBV6-5; J gene: TRBJ1-4; CDR3 DNA: TGTGCCAGCAGTTACGTGGGGAAAGAAAAACTGTTTTTT; CDR3 protein: CASSYVGKEKLFF
D gene: -; clone size: -; V gene: TRBV5-1; J gene: TRBJ2-5; CDR3 DNA: TGCGCCAGCAGCCTGGGACACTACCAAGAGACCCAGTACTTC; CDR3 protein: CASSLGHYQETQYF
D gene: -; clone size: -; V gene: TRBV5-1; J gene: TRBJ2-3; CDR3 DNA: TGCGCCAGCAGCTTCACTGGGCTCACCTCCGATACGCAGTATTTT; CDR3 protein: CASSFTGLTSDTQYF
D gene: -; clone size: -; V gene: TRBV12-3/TRBV12-4; J gene: TRBJ1-1; CDR3 DNA: TGTGCCAGCACCGAGATGGGGGGTAGTTGGACTGAAGCTTTCTTT; CDR3 protein: CASTEMGGSWTEAFF
D gene: TRBD1; clone size: -; V gene: TRBV10-2; J gene: TRBJ2-7; CDR3 DNA: TGCGCCGCGGCTAGGACGGACAGGGGCATGATCGAGCAGTACTTC; CDR3 protein: CAAARTDRGMIEQYF
D gene: -; clone size: few; V gene: TRBV7-9; J gene: TRBJ2-1; CDR3 DNA: TGTGCCAGCAGTCGGGACACGACTAGCTACAATGAGCAGTTCTTC; CDR3 protein: CASSRDTTSYNEQFF
D gene: -; clone size: -; V gene: TRBV5-6; J gene: TRBJ1-1; CDR3 DNA: TGTGCCAGCAGCTTTTTCCCGGGGAACACTGAAGCTTTCTTT; CDR3 protein: CASSFFPGNTEAFF
D gene: TRBD1; clone size: -; V gene: TRBV6-1; J gene: TRBJ2-2; CDR3 DNA: TGTGCCAGCAGATCGTCGGACAGGTTCCGCACCGGGGAGCTGTTTTTT; CDR3 protein: CASRSSDRFRTGELFF
D gene: -; clone size: -; V gene: TRBV6-2/TRBV6-3; J gene: TRBJ2-7; CDR3 DNA: TGTGCCAGCAGACAGGGACTGGACTCCTACGAGCAGTACTTC; CDR3 protein: CASRQGLDSYEQYF
D gene: -; clone size: many; V gene: TRBV5-1; J gene: TRBJ2-7; CDR3 DNA: TGCGCCAGCAGCTTGGAGGCACCCTACGAGCAGTACTTC; CDR3 protein: CASSLEAPYEQYF
D gene: -; clone size: -; V gene: TRBV20-1; J gene: TRBJ2-3; CDR3 DNA: TGCAGTGCTCCCCGGACAGCTAGCACAGATACGCAGTATTTT; CDR3 protein: CSAPRTASTDTQYF
D gene: TRBD2; clone size: once; V gene: TRBV20-1; J gene: TRBJ2-7; CDR3 DNA: TGCAGTGCTCTGAGCGGGGGGGCAGAGGACGAGCAGTACTTC; CDR3 protein: CSALSGGAEDEQYF
D gene: TRBD2; clone size: few; V gene: TRBV20-1; J gene: TRBJ2-1; CDR3 DNA: TGCAGTGCTAGCGGGGGGTTAGGAAATGAGCAGTTCTTC; CDR3 protein: CSASGGLGNEQFF
D gene: -; clone size: few; V gene: TRBV20-1; J gene: TRBJ2-4; CDR3 DNA: TGCAGTGCTAGCTCGCTAGCCAAAAACATTCAGTACTTC; CDR3 protein: CSASSLAKNIQYF
D gene: TRBD1; clone size: few; V gene: TRBV10-1; J gene: TRBJ2-1; CDR3 DNA: TGCGCCAGCGGCATAGGGGGCCGGCTTCTCAATGAGCAGTTCTTC; CDR3 protein: CASGIGGRLLNEQFF
D gene: -; clone size: few; V gene: TRBV24-1; J gene: TRBJ2-5; CDR3 DNA: TGTGCCACCAGTGATTCCCTCCGTGGGTACCAAGAGACCCAGTACTTC; CDR3 protein: CATSDSLRGYQETQYF
D gene: -; clone size: -; V gene: TRBV6-5; J gene: TRBJ1-2; CDR3 DNA: TGTGCCAGCAGTTCCAGACAGACTAACTATGGCTACACCTTC; CDR3 protein: CASSSRQTNYGYTF
D gene: -; clone size: -; V gene: TRBV30; J gene: TRBJ1-3; CDR3 DNA: TGTGCCTGGAGTGTCAGGGGAGGAAACACCATATATTTT; CDR3 protein: CAWSVRGGNTIYF
D gene: TRBD2; clone size: -; V gene: TRBV5-1; J gene: TRBJ2-3; CDR3 DNA: TGCGCCAGCAGCTTGGGGGGAGCGGGGGCCTGGGATACGCAGTATTTT; CDR3 protein: CASSLGGAGAWDTQYF
D gene: -; clone size: -; V gene: TRBV29-1; J gene: TRBJ2-3; CDR3 DNA: TGCAGCGTCGGGGCTGTCACAGATACGCAGTATTTT; CDR3 protein: CSVGAVTDTQYF
D gene: TRBD2; clone size: -; V gene: TRBV19; J gene: TRBJ2-1; CDR3 DNA: TGTGCCAGTAGTAGGGGACCGGGAGGCGATGAGCAGTTCTTC; CDR3 protein: CASSRGPGGDEQFF
D gene: -; clone size: -; V gene: TRBV12-3/TRBV12-4; J gene: TRBJ2-2; CDR3 DNA: TGTGCCAGCAGTCCGCGGGGAGAAGTAGTAACCGGGGAGCTGTTTTTT; CDR3 protein: CASSPRGEVVTGELFF
D gene: -; clone size: once; V gene: TRBV4-2; J gene: TRBJ2-7; CDR3 DNA: TGTGCCAGCAGCCCGACCGGGGGCAGCACCTCCTACGAGCAGTACTTC; CDR3 protein: CASSPTGGSTSYEQYF
D gene: TRBD2; clone size: many; V gene: TRBV12-3/TRBV12-4; J gene: TRBJ2-1; CDR3 DNA: TGTGCCAGCAGTTTAGGCGGGGGGGCCGCTGAGCAGTTCTTC; CDR3 protein: CASSLGGGAAEQFF
D gene: -; clone size: few; V gene: TRBV20-1; J gene: TRBJ2-7; CDR3 DNA: TGCAGTGCTAGTAGTTCCCCCCTCTCCTACGAGCAGTACTTC; CDR3 protein: CSASSSPLSYEQYF
D gene: -; clone size: -; V gene: TRBV20-1; J gene: TRBJ1-4; CDR3 DNA: TGCAGTGCTAGAGGGAATGAAAAACTGTTTTTT; CDR3 protein: CSARGNEKLFF
D gene: TRBD2; clone size: -; V gene: TRBV7-2; J gene: TRBJ2-1; CDR3 DNA: TGTGCCAGCAGCTTGGGACTAGCATTGGGCTCCTACAATGAGCAGTTCTTC; CDR3 protein: CASSLGLALGSYNEQFF
D gene: -; clone size: few; V gene: TRBV20-1; J gene: TRBJ1-5; CDR3 DNA: TGCAGTGCTTCAAGGGTTTTCAATCAGCCCCAGCATTTT; CDR3 protein: CSASRVFNQPQHF
D gene: -; clone size: -; V gene: TRBV5-1; J gene: TRBJ1-1; CDR3 DNA: TGCGCCAGCAGGTTTCATAAGAACACTGAAGCTTTCTTT; CDR3 protein: CASRFHKNTEAFF
D gene: TRBD1; clone size: -; V gene: TRBV27; J gene: TRBJ2-7; CDR3 DNA: TGTGCCAGCAGTCAGGGACAGGCCTACGAGCAGTACTTC; CDR3 protein: CASSQGQAYEQYF
D gene: TRBD1; clone size: -; V gene: TRBV6-1; J gene: TRBJ1-5; CDR3 DNA: TGTGCCAGCGGGACAGGGGGCGGGGGCAATCAGCCCCAGCATTTT; CDR3 protein: CASGTGGGGNQPQHF
D gene: -; clone size: -; V gene: TRBV7-6; J gene: TRBJ2-3; CDR3 DNA: TGTGCCAGCAGCTTTACCCACCGAACAGATACGCAGTATTTT; CDR3 protein: CASSFTHRTDTQYF
D gene: -; clone size: few; V gene: TRBV5-1; J gene: TRBJ1-4; CDR3 DNA: TGCGCCAGCAGCTCGGACAGTAATGAAAAACTGTTTTTT; CDR3 protein: CASSSDSNEKLFF
D gene: -; clone size: few; V gene: TRBV4-2; J gene: TRBJ2-2; CDR3 DNA: TGTGCCAGCACCCCCACAGGGAAGAACACCGGGGAGCTGTTTTTT; CDR3 protein: CASTPTGKNTGELFF